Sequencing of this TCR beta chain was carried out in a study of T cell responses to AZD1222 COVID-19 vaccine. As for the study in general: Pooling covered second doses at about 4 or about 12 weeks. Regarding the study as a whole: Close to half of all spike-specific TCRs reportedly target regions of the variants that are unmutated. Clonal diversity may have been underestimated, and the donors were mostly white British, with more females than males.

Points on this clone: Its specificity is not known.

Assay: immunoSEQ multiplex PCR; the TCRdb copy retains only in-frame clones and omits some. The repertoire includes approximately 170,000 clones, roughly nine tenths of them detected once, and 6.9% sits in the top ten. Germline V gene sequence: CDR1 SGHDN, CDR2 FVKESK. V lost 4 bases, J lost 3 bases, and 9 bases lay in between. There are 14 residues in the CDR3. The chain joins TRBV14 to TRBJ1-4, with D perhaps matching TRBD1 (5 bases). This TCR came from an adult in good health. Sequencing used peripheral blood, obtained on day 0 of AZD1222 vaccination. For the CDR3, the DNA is TGTGCCAGCAGCCCCAGGGTGTCTAATGAAAAACTGTTTTTT. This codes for CASSPRVSNEKLFF.